The clone carrying this T cell receptor beta chain was seen repeatedly, ten times or more. Antigen unknown. The data derive from a study of neurological immune-mediated disorders. General observations from the study: In HTLV-1-associated myelopathy, TCR clonal expansion was greatest, whereas multiple sclerosis had the least, falling below healthy controls.

5'RACE with 10-nucleotide random UMIs generated the cDNA. TCRdb re-derived calls from the 5' RACE reads in MiXCR, one entry per CDR3 protein. The table includes more than 45,000 distinct CDR3 sequences, around 3.4% detected once. Trimming cost V 6 bases and J 5 bases; bases outside gene matches: 13. The length of the CDR3 is 15 residues. The V call is TRBV12-3 or TRBV12-4, the J call TRBJ2-7; the match to TRBD2 covers 7 bases. This sequence was found in a man aged 35 to 55 with multiple sclerosis. The material sequenced was PBMCs. The CDR3 nucleotides are TGTGCCAGCAGGATATATACCGGGACTACGGACGAGCAGTACTTC. Translation gives CASRIYTGTTDEQYF.